Listed here are 8 T cell receptor beta chains from one sample, sequenced in a study of T cell changes during pregnancy in multiple sclerosis. Produced via immunoSEQ multiplex PCR; TCRdb's table is partial and in-frame only. The sample holds approximately 97,000 clones, around 91% seen once. The sample was peripheral blood, taken after pregnancy. These receptors all come from a female donor in good health, enrolled as a control in a pregnancy study.

The V and J genes are TRBV30 and TRBJ1-1; TRBD1 might be the D (5 bases). Trimming stripped 0 bases from V and 1 base from J, with 6 bases between. CDR3 length: 13 amino acids. Germline V gives CDR1 GTSNPN, CDR2 SVGIG (reference sequence). CDR3 loop: CAWSVGQNTEAFF. In nucleotides, the CDR3 is TGTGCCTGGAGTGTAGGACAGAACACTGAAGCTTTCTTT.

The chain has TRBV7-2 and TRBJ2-2; D possibly corresponds to TRBD2 (6 bases). The length of the CDR3 is 13 residues. Germline assignment: CDR1 SGHTA and CDR2 FQGNSA. V lost 5 bases and J 8 bases, leaving 12 bases between the germline ends. CDR3 region: CASSSTGDGELFF. CDR3 bases: TGTGCCAGCAGCAGTACGGGGGATGGGGAGCTGTTTTTT.

This chain joins TRBV28 and TRBJ1-6, with TRBD1 matching over 7 bases. There are 15 residues in the CDR3. The V gene's germline CDR1 is MDHEN and CDR2 SYDVKM. V gave up 6 bases and J gave up 7 bases; unmatched junction bases: 9. This CDR3 reads CASSPNEGANSPLHF. The CDR3 DNA reads TGTGCCAGCAGCCCTAATGAGGGGGCGAATTCACCCCTCCACTTT.

The J gene is TRBJ1-4, the V gene TRBV7-2; maybe TRBD1 (5 bases). Germline lookup yields CDR1 SGHTA and CDR2 FQGNSA. The CDR3 runs 15 residues. V was clipped by 0 bases and J by 8 bases, with 13 bases between them. In DNA form, the CDR3 reads TGTGCCAGCAGCTTAGCGCGGTCAGGGAGGGAAAAACTGTTTTTT. Translating gives CASSLARSGREKLFF.

V gene TRBV9 combines with J gene TRBJ1-4; perhaps TRBD1 as D (5 bases). CDR3 size: 15 residues. Deletions cut 1 base from V and 7 bases from J, with 14 bases between. Germline-derived CDR1 and CDR2 are SGDLS and YYNGEE. CDR3 DNA: TGTGCCAGCAGCGTAAACCCCAGGGAGGGTGAAAAACTGTTTTTT. It encodes CASSVNPREGEKLFF.

The chain uses TRBV11-2 and TRBJ2-1; D gene unclear. Trimming pared 2 bases from V and 7 bases from J, leaving 6 bases between. CDR3 length equals 12 residues. Looked up from germline, CDR1 is SGHAT and CDR2 is FQNNGV. CDR3 amino acids: CASSLNRNEQFF. The CDR3 DNA sequence: TGTGCCAGCAGCTTAAATCGTAATGAGCAGTTCTTC.

The genes are TRBV19 and TRBJ2-5; TRBD2 is a possible D gene (5 bases). The CDR3 extends over 15 amino acids. V lost 6 bases, J lost 5 bases, and 19 bases lay in between. Germline CDR1 reads LNHDA; CDR2 reads SQIVND (reference sequence). CDR3 amino acids: CASRGRDRRVETQYF. The CDR3 nucleotides are TGTGCCAGTAGGGGGAGAGATCGGCGGGTGGAGACCCAGTACTTC. Looking up the rest from reference TRBV19 and TRBJ2-5 gives the full variable domain: DGGITQSPKYLFRKEGQNVTLSCEQNLNHDAMYWYRQDPGQGLRLIYYSQIVNDFQKGDIAEGYSVSREKKESFPLTVTSAQKNPTAFYLCASRGRDRRVETQYFGPGTRLLVL.

This clone has just a few counts. The rearrangement uses TRBV4-1 and TRBJ2-7, with D possibly TRBD1 on 5 matching bases. Trimming left V 8 bases short and J 1 base short, with 12 bases between. Germline V gene lookup returns CDR1 MGHRA and CDR2 YSYEKL. The CDR3 runs to 13 residues. In DNA, the CDR3 is TGCGCCAGCCAAGGGGCCGGTTCCTACGAGCAGTACTTC. Its protein is CASQGAGSYEQYF.